This T cell receptor (beta chain) came from a study of shared T cell receptors in the human thymus. TCRdb keeps only in-frame clones here, not all; method: immunoSEQ multiplex PCR. The profile shows roughly 700,000 clones, roughly 90% of them singletons. The CDR3 has 16 residues. Trimming took 4 bases from V and 2 from J; bases not matched to a gene: 7. The germline gives CDR1 SGDLS, CDR2 YYNGEE. This same sample was also part of a study on human thymus T cells. That source adds: Samples came from healthy Finnish infants during open corrective cardiac surgery. Thymic resections from corrective heart surgery supplied the tissue. Biased V and J segment usage appeared in thymus and peripheral blood. Among unrelated individuals, related research reported thymic repertoires that overlapped highly.

V gene TRBV9 combines with J gene TRBJ1-3; TRBD1 agrees at 9 bases. The source of this sequence is a boy in the first two years of life with a congenital heart defect. The specimen was thymocytes. CDR3 coding DNA: TGTGCCAGCAGCAGCAAACAGGGGGCTACTGGAAACACCATATATTTT. This translates into CASSSKQGATGNTIYF. Based on the CDR3 plus reference TRBV9 and TRBJ1-3, the full variable domain is DSGVTQTPKHLITATGQRVTLRCSPRSGDLSVYWYQQSLDQGLQFLIQYYNGEERAKGNILERFSAQQFPDLHSELNLSSLELGDSALYFCASSSKQGATGNTIYFGEGSWLTVV.